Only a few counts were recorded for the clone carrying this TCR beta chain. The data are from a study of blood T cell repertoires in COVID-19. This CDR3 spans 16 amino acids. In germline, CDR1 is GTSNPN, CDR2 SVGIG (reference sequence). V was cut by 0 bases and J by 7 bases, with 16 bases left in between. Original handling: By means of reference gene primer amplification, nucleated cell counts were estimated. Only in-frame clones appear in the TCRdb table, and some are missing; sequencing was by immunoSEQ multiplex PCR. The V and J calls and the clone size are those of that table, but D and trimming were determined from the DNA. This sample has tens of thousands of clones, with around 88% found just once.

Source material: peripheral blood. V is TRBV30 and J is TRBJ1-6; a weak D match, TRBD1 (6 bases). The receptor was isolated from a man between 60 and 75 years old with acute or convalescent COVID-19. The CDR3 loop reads CAWSVDRTLFNSPLHF. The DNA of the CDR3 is TGTGCCTGGAGTGTAGACAGGACCCTCTTCAATTCACCCCTCCACTTT.